Following are 26 T cell receptor beta chains from one sample sequenced in a study of blood T cell repertoires in COVID-19. Clones were sequenced by immunoSEQ multiplex PCR, and TCRdb holds only the in-frame ones, with some missing. The data hold 80,000 to 100,000 clones, with 80% to 90% observed a single time. Sequenced input: peripheral blood. Source of these receptors: a human donor with COVID-19, enrolled during active disease. The donor label of this sample is uncertain.

The V and J genes are TRBV4-1 and TRBJ2-7; 7 bases are shared with TRBD2. V was clipped by 9 bases and J by 10 bases; unmatched bases: 9. The germline V gene has CDR1 MGHRA and CDR2 YSYEKL. The CDR3 has 11 amino acids. In nucleotides, the CDR3 is TGCGCCAGGGGGACTATCCAAGGTCAGTACTTC. Amino acid sequence: CARGTIQGQYF.

V is TRBV10-2 and J is TRBJ1-3; D unclear. Between the trimmed V and J ends, which lost 4 bases and 4 bases, there was a span of 5 bases. The CDR3 is 12 amino acids. Germline V gene sequence: CDR1 WSHSY, CDR2 SAAADI. CDR3 loop: CASSGQGNTIYF. The CDR3 DNA is TGCGCCAGCAGTGGGCAGGGAAACACCATATATTTT.

CDR3 sequence (DNA): TGTGCCTGGAGTCAGGGGATATCATACGAGCAGTACTTC. Translation: CAWSQGISYEQYF. The chain uses TRBV30 and TRBJ2-7, with D tentatively TRBD1 (6 bases). Germline V gene lookup returns CDR1 GTSNPN and CDR2 SVGIG (reference sequence). V dropped 2 bases and J dropped 4 bases, with 12 bases sitting between them. CDR3 length: 13 amino acids.

This clone has just one count. The genes are TRBV5-4 and TRBJ2-3; 7 nucleotides match TRBD2. Germline lookup yields CDR1 SGHNT and CDR2 YYREEE (reference sequence). The CDR3 has 13 residues. Trimming removed 2 bases from V and 5 bases from J; junction bases left unmatched: 2. The CDR3 coding sequence is TGTGCCAGCAGCTTCCGGGGGGAAGATACGCAGTATTTT. Translated: CASSFRGEDTQYF.

The gene calls are TRBV23-1 and TRBJ1-1, with D perhaps matching TRBD1 (5 bases). TRBV23-1 is reported as an ORF; its role is uncertain. V shed 0 bases and J shed 4 bases, with 18 bases lying between them. The CDR3 totals 17 residues. CDR3 loop: CASSQSSQGILITEAFF. CDR3 nucleotides: TGCGCCAGCAGTCAATCAAGTCAGGGAATCTTGATCACTGAAGCTTTCTTT.

This clone was recorded only once. The chain combines TRBV10-3 with TRBJ1-1; no reliable D call. This CDR3 comprises 13 residues. V gave up 4 bases and J gave up 4 bases, with 10 bases separating them. CDR1 is ENHRY, CDR2 SYGVKD, per germline. The CDR3 sequence is CAISAPGRTEAFF. In nucleotides, the CDR3 is TGTGCCATCAGTGCCCCTGGCCGCACTGAAGCTTTCTTT.

The chain couples TRBV5-1 to TRBJ1-6; D uncertain. Per the germline V gene, CDR1 is SGHRS and CDR2 is YFSETQ. V shed 0 bases and J shed 10 bases, with 14 bases lying between them. The CDR3 runs to 15 residues. CDR3 sequence reads: CASSLGGLGWSPLHF. Written as DNA, the CDR3 is TGCGCCAGCAGCTTGGGTGGACTGGGATGGTCACCCCTCCACTTT.

This clone was recorded a few times. This sequence joins TRBV4-2 and TRBJ1-4; D perhaps matches TRBD1 (5 bases). CDR1 is LGHNA and CDR2 is YNFKEQ in the germline V gene. The CDR3 extends over 16 amino acids. The V and J ends lost 0 bases and 7 bases respectively, with 15 bases between them. The CDR3 DNA follows: TGTGCCAGCAGCCAAGAGCTAGGGGCGAGGAGTGAAAAACTGTTTTTT. Amino acids: CASSQELGARSEKLFF.

The V gene is TRBV29-1, the J gene TRBJ1-2; 8 bases line up with TRBD1. Germline V gene data show CDR1 as SQVTM and CDR2 as ANQGSEA. The CDR3 contains 11 residues. V shed 7 bases, J shed 7 bases, and the junction held 5 bases outside the gene matches. The CDR3 spells CSAGDRGGYTF. The CDR3 DNA reads TGCAGCGCTGGAGACAGGGGTGGCTACACCTTC.

This clone was recorded once. CDR3 loop: CASSLLGQGTEAFF. CDR3 sequence (DNA): TGTGCCAGCAGCTTGTTGGGGCAGGGCACTGAAGCTTTCTTT. The V and J genes are TRBV11-3 and TRBJ1-1, with TRBD1 as a possible D gene (5 bases). The V end was cut by 3 bases, the J end by 4 bases, with 12 bases between. The CDR3 consists of 14 residues. CDR1 SGHNT and CDR2 YENEEA come from the germline V gene. The entire variable domain, with the rest obtained from reference TRBV11-3 and TRBJ1-1, is as follows: EAGVVQSPRYKIIEKKQPVAFWCNPISGHNTLYWYLQNLGQGPELLIRYENEEAVDDSQLPKDRFSAERLKGVDSTLKIQPAELGDSAVYLCASSLLGQGTEAFFGQGTRLTVV.

The chain combines TRBV10-1 with TRBJ1-1, with D perhaps matching TRBD1 (5 bases). The V gene lost 0 bases and the J gene lost 10 bases, with 12 bases spanning the gap. Germline values: CDR1 WNHNN, CDR2 SYGVQD (reference sequence). The CDR3 extends over 13 amino acids. The DNA for the CDR3 is TGCGCCAGCAGTGAGTCCGGGGGACGAGGAGCTTTCTTT. Translated: CASSESGGRGAFF.

This clone was observed a handful of times. The rearrangement links TRBV27 to TRBJ1-2; TRBD1 is a possible D gene (6 bases). The CDR3 has 16 residues. V was clipped by 5 bases and J by 8 bases, with 24 bases between them. Looked up from germline, CDR1 is MNHEY and CDR2 is SMNVEV (reference sequence). Here the CDR3 reads CASSVHPPGGLRGYTF. CDR3 nucleotides: TGTGCCAGCAGTGTCCACCCTCCGGGGGGCCTGCGAGGCTACACCTTC.

The chain employs TRBV27 and TRBJ1-6, with a weak D call TRBD1 (5 bases). The CDR3 runs to 16 residues. Per the germline V gene, CDR1 is MNHEY and CDR2 is SMNVEV (reference sequence). Trimming removed 4 bases from V and 0 bases from J, with 10 bases in between. The CDR3 bases are TGTGCCAGCAGTTCCTGGGGGGTCTCCTATAATTCACCCCTCCACTTT. Translating it yields CASSSWGVSYNSPLHF.

A single count supports this clone. The J gene is TRBJ2-3, the V gene TRBV6-5; D may be TRBD1 (6 bases). This CDR3 has 13 residues. Trimming stripped 7 bases from V and 0 bases from J, with 8 bases between. In germline, CDR1 is MNHEY, CDR2 SVGAGI. CDR3 in amino acids: CASNGQSTDTQYF. CDR3 bases: TGTGCCAGCAATGGACAGAGCACAGATACGCAGTATTTT.

The gene calls are TRBV7-9 and TRBJ2-1, with D possibly TRBD2 on 5 matching bases. CDR3 size: 13 residues. The V gene's germline CDR1 is SEHNR and CDR2 FQNEAQ (reference sequence). Trimming took off 4 bases at V and 8 bases at J, with 12 bases between the two ends. CDR3 in DNA: TGTGCCAGCAGCTACCCTCTAGCACATGAGCAGTTCTTC. This translates into CASSYPLAHEQFF.

The V call is TRBV9, the J call TRBJ1-2; D call uncertain. Germline values: CDR1 SGDLS, CDR2 YYNGEE. The ends were cut back, 0 bases at V and 8 bases at J, with 17 bases in the middle. The CDR3 covers 15 residues. The CDR3 loop is CASSVGIAYEGGYTF. The CDR3 DNA is TGTGCCAGCAGCGTAGGAATTGCCTACGAGGGAGGCTACACCTTC.

The CDR3 DNA reads as TGTGCCAGCTCACCACCGGGCGCCCAGGGCGGTGAAGGCTACACCTTC. Its protein is CASSPPGAQGGEGYTF. The V and J genes are TRBV18 and TRBJ1-2, with a possible D match to TRBD1 (5 bases). The V end lost 0 bases, the J end lost 8 bases, and 19 bases lay between the germline ends. This CDR3 region has 16 residues. Germline-derived CDR1 and CDR2 are KGHSH and LQKENI.

This chain joins TRBV11-2 and TRBJ2-1, with TRBD2 matching over 9 bases. The V gene end was trimmed by 2 bases and the J gene end by 7 bases; junction bases not matched to a gene: 12. This CDR3 has 17 residues. Germline CDR1 is SGHAT and CDR2 is FQNNGV. The CDR3 here is CASSLNGAGGVRNEQFF. CDR3 nucleotides: TGTGCCAGCAGCTTAAACGGGGCGGGAGGGGTGAGGAATGAGCAGTTCTTC.

Here the CDR3 DNA reads TGTGCCTGGAGTGTACCCGGGGTTGGTGGCTACACCTTC. Protein sequence: CAWSVPGVGGYTF. V is TRBV30 and J is TRBJ1-2, with D unclear. The V gene's germline CDR1 is GTSNPN and CDR2 SVGIG (reference sequence). V was cut by 0 bases and J by 7 bases, with 12 bases left in between. The CDR3 extends over 13 amino acids.

This chain uses TRBV6-5 with TRBJ2-2; D unresolved. CDR3 length: 11 amino acids. The V gene lost 5 bases and the J gene lost 5 bases, with 3 bases spanning the gap. CDR1 and CDR2 from the germline V gene are MNHEY and SVGAGI. CDR3 loop: CASSQTGELFF. CDR3 coding DNA: TGTGCCAGCAGTCAGACCGGGGAGCTGTTTTTT.

This clone was seen only once. The chain has TRBV19 and TRBJ1-5; D may be TRBD1 (6 bases). CDR1 is LNHDA and CDR2 is SQIVND in the germline V gene (reference sequence). V lost 2 bases and J 0 bases, leaving 8 bases between the germline ends. This CDR3 spans 15 amino acids. In DNA form, the CDR3 reads TGTGCCAGTAGTATACAGGGGATTAGCAATCAGCCCCAGCATTTT. Amino acids: CASSIQGISNQPQHF.

In its sample, this clone was seen a few times. CDR3 in DNA: TGCGCCAGCAGTGAGGAACAGGGTGAAAAACTGTTTTTT. Its translation: CASSEEQGEKLFF. The chain joins TRBV10-1 to TRBJ1-4, with D maybe TRBD1 (6 bases). Trimming took off 2 bases at V and 7 bases at J, with 8 bases between the two ends. CDR3 size: 13 residues. Germline assignment: CDR1 WNHNN and CDR2 SYGVQD (reference sequence).

The V gene is TRBV5-1, the J gene TRBJ2-5, with 11 bases fitting TRBD2. With V trimmed by 3 bases and J by 4 bases, 8 bases remained unmatched. Germline lookup yields CDR1 SGHRS and CDR2 YFSETQ. The CDR3 runs 16 residues. As DNA, the CDR3 is TGCGCCAGCAGCTCTCTAGCGGGGGGTGGCCGAGAGACCCAGTACTTC. Translation gives CASSSLAGGGRETQYF.

The J gene is TRBJ1-6, the V gene TRBV9, with 7 bases that match TRBD1. The CDR3 is 14 residues long. Trimming at V came to 4 bases and at J to 7 bases, leaving 5 bases not matched to a gene. Germline V gene lookup returns CDR1 SGDLS and CDR2 YYNGEE. The CDR3 is CASSTGQLNSPLHF. As DNA, the CDR3 is TGTGCCAGCAGCACGGGACAGTTAAATTCACCCCTCCACTTT.

CDR3: CASSFDRNTEAFF. The CDR3 DNA sequence: TGTGCCAGCAGCTTTGACAGAAACACTGAAGCTTTCTTT. The chain couples TRBV11-3 to TRBJ1-1; D might be TRBD1 (5 bases). The CDR3 spans 13 residues. V lost 3 bases to trimming and J lost 2 bases, with 7 bases between them. Looked up from germline, CDR1 is SGHNT and CDR2 is YENEEA.

The chain carries TRBV3-1 (or the pseudogene TRBV3-2) and TRBJ1-2; weak D call: TRBD1 (6 bases). Looked up from germline, CDR1 is LGHDT and CDR2 is YNNKEL (reference sequence). This CDR3 comprises 15 residues. V was pared by 1 base and J by 3 bases, with 12 bases between. The CDR3 region is CASSQAIGGDYGYTF. The DNA of the CDR3 is TGTGCCAGCAGCCAAGCCATAGGGGGGGACTATGGCTACACCTTC.